This TCR beta chain appears in the sequencing data of a study of CD8 T cells in ankylosing spondylitis. Scientists made TCR beta libraries using quantitative 5'-RACE with molecular barcodes. TCRdb re-derived calls from the 5' RACE reads in MiXCR, one entry per CDR3 protein. The profile covers some 130,000 distinct CDR3 sequences, with approximately 13% appearing a single time and around 3% taken by the ten largest. The CDR3 spans 14 residues. Trimming took off 6 bases at V and 5 bases at J, with 17 bases between the two ends. Germline V gene sequence: CDR1 DFQATT, CDR2 SNEGSKA (reference sequence). Findings of the study overall: In ankylosing spondylitis blood, a motif of roughly eight highly homologous TCR beta variants appeared characteristic.

This clonotype was observed a handful of times. The antigen is undetermined. The sequence came from a female donor with ankylosing spondylitis or in good health (not recorded which). Sequencing used blood, either unsorted or a sorted T cell fraction (not recorded which). The chain couples TRBV20-1 to TRBJ1-5, with a tentative D call TRBD1 (5 bases). CDR3 region: CSAPPPRGDQPQHF. CDR3 in DNA: TGCAGTGCCCCACCCCCTAGGGGCGATCAGCCCCAGCATTTT.